The clone carrying this T cell receptor (beta chain) has just one count. Its target is unknown. The CDR3 contains 15 residues. V lost 5 bases and J lost 3; bases outside the gene matches: 9. Germline V CDR1 and CDR2: MDHEN, SYDVKM. Axillary draining lymph nodes of breast cancer patients supplied the node samples. The source of the sample is a study of breast tumors, draining lymph nodes, adjacent tissues. The study, taken as a whole, reports: Data fit most tumor T cells coming from lymph node, expanding in tumor.

A single record per CDR3 protein comes from TCRdb applying MiXCR to the multiplex PCR reads. Here the sample spans about 140,000 distinct CDR3 sequences, approximately 20% being singletons. The genes are TRBV28 and TRBJ1-1, with TRBD1 matching 7 bases. Sequencing input: axillary lymph node tissue. This sequence originates from a female donor with breast cancer. Some clones in this sample may be carry-over from other donors' samples. The CDR3, as DNA: TGTGCCAGCAGTCCCCGGACAGGAAAATACACTGAAGCTTTCTTT. It encodes CASSPRTGKYTEAFF.